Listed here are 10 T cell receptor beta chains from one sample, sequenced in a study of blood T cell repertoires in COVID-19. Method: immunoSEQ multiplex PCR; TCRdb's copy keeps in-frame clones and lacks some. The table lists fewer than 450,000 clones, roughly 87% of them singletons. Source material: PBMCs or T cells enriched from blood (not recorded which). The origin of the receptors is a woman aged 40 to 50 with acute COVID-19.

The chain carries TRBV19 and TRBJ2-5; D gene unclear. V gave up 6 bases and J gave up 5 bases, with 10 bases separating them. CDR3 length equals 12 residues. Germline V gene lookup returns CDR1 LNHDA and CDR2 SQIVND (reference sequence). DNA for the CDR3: TGTGCCAGTAGCGAGTCCGGGGAGACCCAGTACTTC. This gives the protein CASSESGETQYF.

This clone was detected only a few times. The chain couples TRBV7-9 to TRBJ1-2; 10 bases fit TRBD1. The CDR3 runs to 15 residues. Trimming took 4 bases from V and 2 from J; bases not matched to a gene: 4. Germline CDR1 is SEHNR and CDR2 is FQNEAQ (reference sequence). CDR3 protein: CASSSGTGENYGYTF. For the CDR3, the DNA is TGTGCCAGCAGCTCCGGGACAGGGGAAAACTATGGCTACACCTTC.

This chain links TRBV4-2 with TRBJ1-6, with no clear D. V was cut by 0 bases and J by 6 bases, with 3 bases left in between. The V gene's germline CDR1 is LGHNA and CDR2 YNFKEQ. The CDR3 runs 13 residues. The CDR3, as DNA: TGTGCCAGCAGCCAAGAGGCTAATTCACCCCTCCACTTT. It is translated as CASSQEANSPLHF.

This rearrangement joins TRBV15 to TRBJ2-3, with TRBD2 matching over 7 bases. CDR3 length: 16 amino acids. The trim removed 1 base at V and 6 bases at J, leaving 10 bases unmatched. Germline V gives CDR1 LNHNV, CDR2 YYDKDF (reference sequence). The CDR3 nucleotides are TGTGCCACCAGCAGAGGATACGCCCGGGGGGTGGATACGCAGTATTTT. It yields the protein CATSRGYARGVDTQYF. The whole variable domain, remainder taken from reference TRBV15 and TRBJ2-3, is DAMVIQNPRYQVTQFGKPVTLSCSQTLNHNVMYWYQQKSSQAPKLLFHYYDKDFNNEADTPDNFQSRRPNTSFCFLDIRSPGLGDTAMYLCATSRGYARGVDTQYFGPGTRLTVL.

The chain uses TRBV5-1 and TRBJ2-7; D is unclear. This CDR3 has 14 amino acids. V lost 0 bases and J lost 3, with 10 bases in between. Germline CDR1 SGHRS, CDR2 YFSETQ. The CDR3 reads CASSLDAGHYEQYF. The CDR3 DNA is TGCGCCAGCAGCTTGGATGCAGGCCACTACGAGCAGTACTTC.

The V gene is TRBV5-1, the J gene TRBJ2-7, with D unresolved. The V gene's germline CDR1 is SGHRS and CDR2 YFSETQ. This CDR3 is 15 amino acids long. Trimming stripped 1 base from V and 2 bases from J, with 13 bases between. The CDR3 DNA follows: TGCGCCAGCAGCTTGTCTGGCAATCCGACCTACGAGCAGTACTTC. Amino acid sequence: CASSLSGNPTYEQYF.

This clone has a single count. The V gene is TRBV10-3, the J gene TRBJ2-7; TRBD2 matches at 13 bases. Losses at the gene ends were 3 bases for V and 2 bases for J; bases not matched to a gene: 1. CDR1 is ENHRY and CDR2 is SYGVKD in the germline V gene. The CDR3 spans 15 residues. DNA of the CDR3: TGTGCCATCAGTGATGGACTAGCGGGGGCCTACGAGCAGTACTTC. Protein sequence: CAISDGLAGAYEQYF.

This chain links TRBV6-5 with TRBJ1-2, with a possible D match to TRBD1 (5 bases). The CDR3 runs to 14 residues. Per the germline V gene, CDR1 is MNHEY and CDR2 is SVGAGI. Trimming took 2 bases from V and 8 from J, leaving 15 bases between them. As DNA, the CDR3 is TGTGCCAGCAGTTACAGGGGCGGATTGGAGGGCTACACCTTC. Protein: CASSYRGGLEGYTF.

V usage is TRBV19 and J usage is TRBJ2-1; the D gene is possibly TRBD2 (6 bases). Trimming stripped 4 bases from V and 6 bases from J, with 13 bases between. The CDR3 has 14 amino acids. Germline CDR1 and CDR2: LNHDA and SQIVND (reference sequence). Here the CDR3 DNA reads TGTGCCAGTAGTACGCCAGCGGGCGGCAATGAGCAGTTCTTC. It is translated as CASSTPAGGNEQFF.

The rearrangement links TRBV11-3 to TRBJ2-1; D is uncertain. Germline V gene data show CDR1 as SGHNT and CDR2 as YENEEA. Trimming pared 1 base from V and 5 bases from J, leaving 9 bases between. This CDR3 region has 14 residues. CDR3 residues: CASSLGFSDNEQFF. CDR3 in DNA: TGTGCCAGCAGCTTAGGATTCTCGGACAATGAGCAGTTCTTC.